The 5 T cell receptor beta chains given below trace back to one sample, sequenced in a study of T cell repertoires in ileal Crohn's disease. Documented time point: neoterminal ileum biopsy at postoperative endoscopy, about 6 months after surgery. The repertoire was sequenced with immunoSEQ multiplex PCR; TCRdb's copy has only in-frame clones and lacks some. The profile shows around 15,000 clones, about three quarters of them singletons. Sequenced material: ileal tissue. Receptors were obtained from an adult with Crohn's disease.

The chain recombines TRBV19 with TRBJ2-3; D possibly corresponds to TRBD2 (6 bases). CDR3 length equals 13 residues. Between the trimmed V and J ends, which lost 4 bases and 9 bases, there was a span of 14 bases. Looked up from germline, CDR1 is LNHDA and CDR2 is SQIVND (reference sequence). CDR3 nucleotide sequence: TGTGCCAGTAGTACAATTTTAGCGGAGACGCAGTATTTT. Encoded protein: CASSTILAETQYF.

This clone came up once. The chain's CDR3 is CASSSEGARWFTEAFF. The CDR3 DNA reads as TGTGCCAGCAGCTCCGAGGGGGCGAGGTGGTTCACTGAAGCTTTCTTT. The rearrangement joins TRBV5-6 to TRBJ1-1; 7 bases align to TRBD1. The V gene end was trimmed by 3 bases and the J gene end by 4 bases; junction bases not matched to a gene: 12. Per the germline V gene, CDR1 is SGHDT and CDR2 is YYEEEE. This CDR3 has 16 amino acids.

The V gene is TRBV21-1, the J gene TRBJ2-7; the table's D call, TRBD1, was not checked against the DNA. TRBV21-1 is a documented pseudogene. The CDR3 runs to 14 residues. The CDR3 is CASSNRDRGREQYF. CDR3 DNA: TGTGCCAGCAGCAACCGGGACAGGGGGCGCGAGCAGTACTTC.

The chain carries TRBV29-1 and TRBJ2-7, with 7 positions matching TRBD1. V gave up 7 bases and J gave up 3 bases; unmatched junction bases: 9. The length of the CDR3 is 13 residues. Germline-derived CDR1 and CDR2 are SQVTM and ANQGSEA. The CDR3 spells CSAVEGQLYEQYF. For the CDR3, the DNA is TGCAGCGCCGTTGAGGGACAGCTCTACGAGCAGTACTTC.

CDR3 region: CATFPMGAAGNTIYF. The CDR3 nucleotides are TGTGCCACCTTCCCTATGGGGGCCGCTGGAAACACCATATATTTT. The gene calls are TRBV28 and TRBJ1-3; a possible D gene is TRBD1 (6 bases). From germline, CDR1 is MDHEN and CDR2 SYDVKM. The CDR3 spans 15 residues. The ends were cut back, 10 bases at V and 2 bases at J, with 18 bases in the middle.